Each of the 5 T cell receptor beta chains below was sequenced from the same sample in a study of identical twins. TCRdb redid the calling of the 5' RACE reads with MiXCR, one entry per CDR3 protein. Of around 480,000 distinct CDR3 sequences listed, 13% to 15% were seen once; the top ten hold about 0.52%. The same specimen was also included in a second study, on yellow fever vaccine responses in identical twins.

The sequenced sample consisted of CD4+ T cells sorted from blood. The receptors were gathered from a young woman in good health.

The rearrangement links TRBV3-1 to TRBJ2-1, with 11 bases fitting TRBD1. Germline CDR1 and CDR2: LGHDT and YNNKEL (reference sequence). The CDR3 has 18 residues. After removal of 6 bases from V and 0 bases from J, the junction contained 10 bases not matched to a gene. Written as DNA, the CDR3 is TGTGCCAGCAGTTTGTGGACAGGGGGCATTAGCTCCTACAATGAGCAGTTCTTC. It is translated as CASSLWTGGISSYNEQFF.

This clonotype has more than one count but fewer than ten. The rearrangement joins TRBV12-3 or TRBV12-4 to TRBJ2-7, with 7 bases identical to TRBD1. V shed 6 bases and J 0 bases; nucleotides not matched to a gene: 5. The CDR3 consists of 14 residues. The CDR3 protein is CASSIGQASYEQYF. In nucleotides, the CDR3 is TGTGCCAGCAGCATCGGACAGGCCTCCTACGAGCAGTACTTC.

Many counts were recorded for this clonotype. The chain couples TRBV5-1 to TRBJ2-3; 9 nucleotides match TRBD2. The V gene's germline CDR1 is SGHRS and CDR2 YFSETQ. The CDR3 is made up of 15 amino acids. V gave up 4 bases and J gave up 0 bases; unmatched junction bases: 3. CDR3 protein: CASSRLAESTDTQYF. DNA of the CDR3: TGCGCCAGCAGCCGACTAGCGGAGAGCACAGATACGCAGTATTTT.

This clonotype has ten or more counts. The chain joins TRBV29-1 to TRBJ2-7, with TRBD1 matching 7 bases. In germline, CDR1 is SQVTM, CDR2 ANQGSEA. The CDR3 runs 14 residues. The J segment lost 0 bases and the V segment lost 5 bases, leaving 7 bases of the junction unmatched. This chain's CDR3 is CSVKQGSTSYEQYF. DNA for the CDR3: TGCAGCGTTAAACAGGGGTCCACCTCCTACGAGCAGTACTTC.

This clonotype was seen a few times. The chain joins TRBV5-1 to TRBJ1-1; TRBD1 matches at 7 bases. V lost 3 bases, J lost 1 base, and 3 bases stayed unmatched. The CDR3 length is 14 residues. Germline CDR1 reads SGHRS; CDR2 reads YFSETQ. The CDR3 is CASSSGGKNTEAFF. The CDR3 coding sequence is TGCGCCAGCAGCTCAGGGGGGAAGAACACTGAAGCTTTCTTT.